This T cell receptor beta chain was captured by sequencing in a study of CD8 T cells in ankylosing spondylitis. Broader study findings: Roughly eight highly homologous variants made up a TCR beta motif that seemed to typify ankylosing spondylitis blood. Peripheral blood samples showed relatively rare disease-linked clones, and these clones were CD8+.

The TCR beta libraries were generated through quantitative 5'-RACE incorporating molecular barcodes. TCRdb re-called the 5' RACE reads with MiXCR, one entry per CDR3 protein. The table has 50,000 to 75,000 distinct CDR3 sequences, roughly 6.1% seen once. This CDR3 comprises 12 residues. The germline V gene encodes CDR1 SGHTA and CDR2 FQGNSA. V was pared by 6 bases and J by 3 bases, with 9 bases between. This clonotype was counted at least ten times. The antigen remains undetermined. The V call is TRBV7-2, the J call TRBJ2-7; D possibly uses TRBD1 or TRBD2 (5 bases each). The sequenced material came from synovial fluid, either unsorted or a sorted T cell fraction (not recorded which). This clonotype was sampled from a male donor with ankylosing spondylitis. The CDR3 sequence is CASSLRGYEQYF. The CDR3 DNA is TGTGCCAGCAGTTTGAGGGGCTACGAGCAGTACTTC. Filled out from reference TRBV7-2 and TRBJ2-7, the complete variable domain reads GAGVSQSPSNKVTEKGKDVELRCDPISGHTALYWYRQSLGQGLEFLIYFQGNSAPDKSGLPSDRFSAERTGGSVSTLTIQRTQQEDSAVYLCASSLRGYEQYFGPGTRLTVT.